The 9 T cell receptor beta chains in this list originate from one sample, sequenced in a study of OX40 agonist ivuxolimab in advanced cancers. Library generation was performed with the immunoSEQ multiplex PCR assay. TCRdb's version of the immuneACCESS table is confined to in-frame rearrangements and falls short of the full clone set. An unresolved V gene accounts for under half of the shortfall where checked; the remainder is of unknown origin. This sample gives 30,000 to 40,000 clones in total; 89% of them show up just once. The top ten hold approximately 46% of the sample. The starting material was CD4+ or CD8+ T cells sorted from blood, obtained in a trial of the OX40 agonist ivuxolimab. These receptors were obtained from an adult with an advanced solid tumor such as melanoma, head and neck, liver or kidney cancer.

The J gene is TRBJ1-2, the V gene TRBV28; D possibly corresponds to TRBD1 (5 bases). The germline gives CDR1 MDHEN, CDR2 SYDVKM. The CDR3 has 13 residues. V shed 7 bases and J shed 8 bases, with 17 bases lying between them. The CDR3 DNA sequence: TGTGCCAGCAACCTAGGTCAGGGAGAGGGCTACACCTTC. Translating it yields CASNLGQGEGYTF.

The rearrangement joins TRBV28 to TRBJ2-7, with D perhaps TRBD1 (5 bases). The germline V and J ends were trimmed by 7 bases and 2 bases, with 18 bases remaining between them. The germline V gene has CDR1 MDHEN and CDR2 SYDVKM. The CDR3 runs 15 residues. The CDR3 DNA reads as TGTGCCAGCAACACCCTCAGGGTATCAGCCTACGAGCAGTACTTC. This gives the protein CASNTLRVSAYEQYF.

In this sample, this clone turned up once. V gene TRBV6-6 combines with J gene TRBJ2-1, with 10 bases that match TRBD1. The germline CDR1 and CDR2 sequences are MNHNY and SVGAGI (reference sequence). V was clipped by 4 bases and J by 2 bases; unmatched bases: 5. The CDR3 covers 16 residues. CDR3 DNA sequence: TGTGCCAGCAGTTCGCCGACAGGGGGCCCCTACAATGAGCAGTTCTTC. As protein: CASSSPTGGPYNEQFF.

The V gene is TRBV7-2, the J gene TRBJ2-7; D not resolved. The CDR3 extends over 11 amino acids. The germline V gene has CDR1 SGHTA and CDR2 FQGNSA. Trimming cost V 6 bases and J 3 bases, with 6 bases left between them. For the CDR3, the DNA is TGTGCCAGCAGTCTCAACTACGAGCAGTACTTC. It translates to CASSLNYEQYF.

The chain has TRBV6-5 and TRBJ2-3; TRBD2 agrees at 10 bases. Germline V gives CDR1 MNHEY, CDR2 SVGAGI. The CDR3 has 13 residues. The V gene end was trimmed by 10 bases and the J gene end by 3 bases; junction bases not matched to a gene: 4. This CDR3 is CATSGGVTDTQYF. The CDR3 DNA reads TGTGCCACCAGCGGGGGGGTTACAGATACGCAGTATTTT.

By share, this clone ranks as medium-sized. The V gene is TRBV19, the J gene TRBJ2-1; D is unclear. The CDR3 length is 15 residues. V lost 7 bases and J lost 1, with 14 bases in between. CDR1 is LNHDA, CDR2 SQIVND, per germline (reference sequence). CDR3 residues: CASTSSISSYNEQFF. The CDR3 nucleotides are TGTGCCAGTACCAGCAGCATCTCATCCTACAATGAGCAGTTCTTC.

The chain combines TRBV6-6 with TRBJ2-7; D may be TRBD1 (6 bases). Per the germline V gene, CDR1 is MNHNY and CDR2 is SVGAGI (reference sequence). There are 13 residues in the CDR3. V lost 8 bases and J 2 bases, leaving 13 bases between the germline ends. The CDR3 protein is CASSRTDAYEQYF. CDR3 in DNA: TGTGCCAGCTCTAGGACAGACGCCTACGAGCAGTACTTC.

The chain recombines TRBV10-3 with TRBJ2-2; D is perhaps TRBD1 (6 bases). CDR1 and CDR2 from the germline V gene are ENHRY and SYGVKD. The CDR3 length is 13 residues. Trimming cost V 6 bases and J 3 bases, with 8 bases left between them. The DNA of the CDR3 is TGTGCCATCAGGGCAGGGGACACCGGGGAGCTGTTTTTT. Amino acids: CAIRAGDTGELFF.

This chain joins TRBV29-1 and TRBJ2-5; the match to TRBD1 covers 9 bases. The J call is doubtful: the DNA matches TRBJ2-7 better. The CDR3 sequence is 16 residues long. Germline assignment: CDR1 SQVTM and CDR2 ANQGSEA. CDR3 sequence reads: CSVEPLGQGIPYEQYF. The CDR3 bases are TGCAGCGTTGAACCCTTGGGACAGGGTATTCCCTACGAGCAGTACTTC.